Presented here are 13 T cell receptor beta chains from one specimen sequenced in a study of identical twins. Via MiXCR, TCRdb re-called the 5' RACE reads, giving one row per CDR3 protein. This table holds around 530,000 distinct CDR3 sequences, nearly 15% found once. These sequences were also reported in another study, on yellow fever vaccine responses in identical twins.

Sequencing used CD4+ T cells sorted from blood. These receptors were taken from a woman between 18 and 30 years old in good health.

This clonotype was detected a few times. The chain employs TRBV10-3 and TRBJ2-5; 12 bases line up with TRBD2. The V gene end was trimmed by 9 bases and the J gene end by 3 bases; junction bases not matched to a gene: 2. Germline V gene data show CDR1 as ENHRY and CDR2 as SYGVKD. The CDR3 covers 13 residues. The CDR3 here is CAIRLAGEETQYF. DNA for the CDR3: TGTGCCATTAGACTAGCGGGAGAAGAGACCCAGTACTTC.

This clonotype was counted a few times. The J gene is TRBJ2-1, the V gene TRBV10-3; 10 bases map to TRBD2. Germline trimming cut 5 bases from V and 8 bases from J; bases unmatched to any gene: 12. The CDR3 sequence is 16 residues long. In germline, CDR1 is ENHRY, CDR2 SYGVKD. CDR3 in DNA: TGTGCCATCAGTCCGGTTGTAGCGGGGGGTCTCGATGAGCAGTTCTTC. This encodes CAISPVVAGGLDEQFF.

A few counts support this clonotype. This rearrangement joins TRBV20-1 to TRBJ1-5; 9 bases match TRBD1. CDR3 length equals 15 residues. The germline V gene has CDR1 DFQATT and CDR2 SNEGSKA (reference sequence). V shed 0 bases and J 7 bases; nucleotides not matched to a gene: 7. CDR3 in amino acids: CSAREGTGNGQPQHF. The CDR3 region has the DNA TGCAGTGCTAGAGAGGGGACAGGGAATGGGCAGCCCCAGCATTTT.

The chain couples TRBV11-2 to TRBJ2-2, with no clear D. The V gene lost 0 bases and the J gene lost 7 bases, with 9 bases spanning the gap. The CDR3 loop spans 14 amino acids. CDR1 SGHAT and CDR2 FQNNGV come from the germline V gene. The CDR3: CASSLDPQVGELFF. CDR3 DNA sequence: TGTGCCAGCAGCTTAGACCCGCAGGTCGGGGAGCTGTTTTTT. Filled out from reference TRBV11-2 and TRBJ2-2, the complete variable domain reads EAGVAQSPRYKIIEKRQSVAFWCNPISGHATLYWYQQILGQGPKLLIQFQNNGVVDDSQLPKDRFSAERLKGVDSTLKIQPAKLEDSAVYLCASSLDPQVGELFFGEGSRLTVL.

This clonotype was seen a handful of times. This rearrangement joins TRBV12-3 or TRBV12-4 to TRBJ2-3; 11 bases fit TRBD2. The CDR3 sequence is 16 residues long. V shed 3 bases, J shed 2 bases, and the junction held 4 bases outside the gene matches. The CDR3 here is CASSFILAGDTDTQYF. The DNA for the CDR3 is TGTGCCAGCAGTTTCATACTAGCGGGAGACACAGATACGCAGTATTTT.

The rearrangement joins TRBV28 to TRBJ2-1; D remains unclear. Germline lookup yields CDR1 MDHEN and CDR2 SYDVKM. The CDR3 runs 12 residues. V was clipped by 5 bases and J by 10 bases, with 12 bases between them. CDR3 amino acids: CASSPRRREQFF. The CDR3 DNA reads TGTGCCAGCAGTCCGCGGCGACGGGAGCAGTTCTTC.

The chain is built from TRBV27 and TRBJ2-1; the D gene is possibly TRBD1 (5 bases). V lost 4 bases and J 5 bases, leaving 12 bases between the germline ends. In germline, CDR1 is MNHEY, CDR2 SMNVEV (reference sequence). The CDR3 is 14 amino acids. CDR3 region: CASSWAGPNNEQFF. The CDR3 region has the DNA TGTGCCAGCAGTTGGGCAGGGCCAAACAATGAGCAGTTCTTC.

The chain uses TRBV5-1 and TRBJ1-1; TRBD1 might be the D (5 bases). This CDR3 comprises 13 residues. The V end lost 4 bases, the J end lost 8 bases, and 15 bases lay between the germline ends. CDR1 is SGHRS, CDR2 YFSETQ, per germline. This chain's CDR3 is CASSELGGTEAFF. The DNA for the CDR3 is TGCGCCAGCAGCGAACTTGGGGGGACGGAAGCTTTCTTT. The variable domain in full, completed from reference TRBV5-1 and TRBJ1-1, reads KAGVTQTPRYLIKTRGQQVTLSCSPISGHRSVSWYQQTPGQGLQFLFEYFSETQRNKGNFPGRFSGRQFSNSRSEMNVSTLELGDSALYLCASSELGGTEAFFGQGTRLTVV.

The table lists this clonotype with many counts. The CDR3 loop reads CASSLAAVYNEQFF. For the CDR3, the DNA is TGTGCCAGCAGCCTAGCGGCCGTCTACAATGAGCAGTTCTTC. V gene TRBV6-1 combines with J gene TRBJ2-1; 7 bases line up with TRBD2. The CDR3 has 14 residues. Germline CDR1 and CDR2: MNHNS and SASEGT. The V segment lost 6 bases and the J segment 3 bases; nucleotides outside the gene matches: 5.

This clonotype was picked up a small number of times. V usage is TRBV20-1 and J usage is TRBJ2-5, with unresolved D. The CDR3 consists of 17 residues. Germline CDR1 and CDR2: DFQATT and SNEGSKA (reference sequence). The V gene lost 5 bases and the J gene lost 2 bases, with 24 bases spanning the gap. As DNA, the CDR3 is TGCAGTGCTCCCGAAAGCCGCCTCGCGGTAACACAAGAGACCCAGTACTTC. Translation gives CSAPESRLAVTQETQYF.

This clonotype was counted a few times. The V and J genes are TRBV3-1 and TRBJ2-2; 8 bases fit TRBD1. CDR1 is LGHDT and CDR2 is YNNKEL in the germline V gene (reference sequence). V was pared by 4 bases and J by 8 bases, with 6 bases of the junction left unmatched. There are 14 residues in the CDR3. In nucleotides, the CDR3 is TGTGCCAGCAGCCTGAGACAGGGGAAGGGGGAGCTGTTTTTT. Amino acids: CASSLRQGKGELFF.

This clonotype was found a few times. V usage is TRBV7-9 and J usage is TRBJ1-6, with 8 bases that match TRBD1. The V segment lost 5 bases and the J segment 10 bases; nucleotides outside the gene matches: 10. This CDR3 comprises 15 residues. In germline, CDR1 is SEHNR, CDR2 FQNEAQ (reference sequence). The CDR3 DNA follows: TGTGCCAGCAGCCCACAGGGCACAGGGGGGTCACCCCTCCACTTT. Residues: CASSPQGTGGSPLHF.

This chain links TRBV24-1 with TRBJ2-1, with a tentative D call TRBD2 (5 bases). The V gene's germline CDR1 is KGHDR and CDR2 SFDVKD. CDR3 length: 14 amino acids. The V gene lost 0 bases and the J gene lost 4 bases, with 6 bases spanning the gap. The CDR3 DNA is TGTGCCACCAGTGATTTGACTAGTTACAATGAGCAGTTCTTC. It specifies CATSDLTSYNEQFF.